This T cell receptor (beta chain) was sequenced during a study of OX40 agonist ivuxolimab in advanced cancers. Study-wide context: Each patient was given ivuxolimab into a vein every 2 weeks, at 0.01 to 10 mg/kg.

Data came from immunoSEQ multiplex PCR; TCRdb stores just in-frame clones and leaves some out. This table holds around 60,000 clones, approximately 90% found once. This sequence originates from an adult with an advanced solid tumor such as melanoma, head and neck, liver or kidney cancer. Material: CD4+ or CD8+ T cells sorted from blood, obtained in a trial of the OX40 agonist ivuxolimab.

The CDR3 DNA reads TGTGCCATCAGTGATCTTGGGGCAGGCGAGAATGGCTACACCTTC. This codes for CAISDLGAGENGYTF. V usage is TRBV10-3 and J usage is TRBJ1-2; tentative D call: TRBD1 (5 bases). CDR3 length: 15 amino acids. CDR1 and CDR2 (germline): ENHRY, SYGVKD. The V end lost 3 bases, the J end lost 6 bases, and 17 bases lay between the germline ends.